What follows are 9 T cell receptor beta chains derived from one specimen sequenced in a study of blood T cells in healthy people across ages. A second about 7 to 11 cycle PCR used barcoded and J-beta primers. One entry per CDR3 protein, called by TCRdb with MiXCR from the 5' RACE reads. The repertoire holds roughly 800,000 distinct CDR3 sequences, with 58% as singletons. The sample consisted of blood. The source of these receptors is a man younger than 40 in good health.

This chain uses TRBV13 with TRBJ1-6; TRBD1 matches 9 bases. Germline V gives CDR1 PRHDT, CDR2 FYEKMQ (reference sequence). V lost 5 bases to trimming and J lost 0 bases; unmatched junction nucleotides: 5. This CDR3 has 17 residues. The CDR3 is CASSEGQGRSYNSPLHF. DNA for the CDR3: TGTGCCAGCAGCGAGGGACAGGGACGCTCCTATAATTCACCCCTCCACTTT.

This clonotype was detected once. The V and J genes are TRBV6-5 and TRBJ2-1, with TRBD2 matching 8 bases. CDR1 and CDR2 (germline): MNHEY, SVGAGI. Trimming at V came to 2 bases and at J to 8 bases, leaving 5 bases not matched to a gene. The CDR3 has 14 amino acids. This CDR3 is CASSYPGLEHEQFF. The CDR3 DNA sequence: TGTGCCAGCAGTTACCCGGGACTAGAGCATGAGCAGTTCTTC.

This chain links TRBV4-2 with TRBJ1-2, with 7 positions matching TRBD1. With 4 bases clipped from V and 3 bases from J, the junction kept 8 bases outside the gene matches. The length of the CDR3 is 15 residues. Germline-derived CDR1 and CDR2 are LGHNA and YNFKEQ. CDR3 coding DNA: TGTGCCAGCAGCCCTGAGACAGGGTCTCACTATGGCTACACCTTC. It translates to CASSPETGSHYGYTF.

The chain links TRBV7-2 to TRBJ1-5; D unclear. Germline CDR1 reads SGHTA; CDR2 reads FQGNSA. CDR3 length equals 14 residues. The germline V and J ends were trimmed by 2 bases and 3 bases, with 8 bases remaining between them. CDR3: CASSLYDPNQPQHF. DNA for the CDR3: TGTGCCAGCAGCTTATATGACCCCAATCAGCCCCAGCATTTT. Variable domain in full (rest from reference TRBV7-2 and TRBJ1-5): GAGVSQSPSNKVTEKGKDVELRCDPISGHTALYWYRQSLGQGLEFLIYFQGNSAPDKSGLPSDRFSAERTGGSVSTLTIQRTQQEDSAVYLCASSLYDPNQPQHFGDGTRLSIL.

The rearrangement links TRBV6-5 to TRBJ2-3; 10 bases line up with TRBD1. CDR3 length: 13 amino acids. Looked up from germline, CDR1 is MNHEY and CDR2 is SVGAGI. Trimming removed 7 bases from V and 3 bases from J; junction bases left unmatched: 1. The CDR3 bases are TGTGCCAGCACGGACAGGGGGACAGATACGCAGTATTTT. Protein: CASTDRGTDTQYF.

CDR3 sequence reads: CASSPRVMSTDTQYF. The CDR3 bases are TGTGCCAGCAGTCCTCGGGTTATGAGCACAGATACGCAGTATTTT. The rearrangement uses TRBV27 and TRBJ2-3, with D unresolved. V was shortened by 5 bases and J by 0 bases, with 12 bases between the two germline ends. In germline, CDR1 is MNHEY, CDR2 SMNVEV (reference sequence). The CDR3 consists of 15 residues.

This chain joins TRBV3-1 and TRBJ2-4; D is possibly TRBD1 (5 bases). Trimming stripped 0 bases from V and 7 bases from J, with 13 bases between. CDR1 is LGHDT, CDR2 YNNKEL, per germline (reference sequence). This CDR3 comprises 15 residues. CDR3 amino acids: CASSQEAWGGNIQYF. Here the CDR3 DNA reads TGTGCCAGCAGCCAAGAGGCGTGGGGCGGCAACATTCAGTACTTC.

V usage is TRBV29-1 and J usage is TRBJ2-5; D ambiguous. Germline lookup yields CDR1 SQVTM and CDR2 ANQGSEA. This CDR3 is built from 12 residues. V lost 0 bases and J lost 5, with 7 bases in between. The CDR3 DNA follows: TGCAGCGTTGAAGATCTAGGGGAGACCCAGTACTTC. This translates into CSVEDLGETQYF.

The CDR3, as DNA: TGTGCCAGCAGCCAAGACCCAAGGGGGATCTATGGCTACACCTTC. It translates to CASSQDPRGIYGYTF. V gene TRBV3-1 combines with J gene TRBJ1-2, with TRBD1 as a possible D gene (6 bases). Germline V lookup: CDR1 LGHDT, CDR2 YNNKEL (reference sequence). The CDR3 has 15 amino acids. The ends were cut back, 0 bases at V and 4 bases at J, with 12 bases in the middle.